This T cell receptor (beta chain) was retrieved from a study of kidney transplant recipient with SARS-CoV-2 infection. The CDR3 length is 17 residues. Per the germline V gene, CDR1 is SGHNT and CDR2 is YENEEA. V shed 5 bases and J shed 4 bases, with 23 bases lying between them. TCRdb passed the reads through MiXCR, listing each CDR3 protein once. The table records approximately 240,000 distinct CDR3 sequences, around 26% of them present only once. In its sample, this clonotype was seen a few times. A read error is possible here, since a much larger clone lies one base away. The chain recombines TRBV11-3 with TRBJ1-2; no reliable D call. Sequenced here: a blood sample, sampled at baseline and between days 110 and 120 from a kidney transplant recipient. This clonotype was obtained from a male patient aged 25-45 years who had COVID-19 and was a kidney transplant recipient. Some T cells may have originated in the graft donor. The CDR3 region is CASSLMNNLGKTYGYTF. The CDR3 DNA sequence: TGTGCCAGCAGCCTTATGAACAATCTCGGAAAGACCTATGGCTACACCTTC.